This record concerns one TCR beta chain sequence. Its antigen is unknown. The record originates from a study of cytotoxic CD8 clonotypes in ibrutinib-treated CLL. Study overall: Among responders, some 25 were partial and 2 complete; after median roughly 70 months, approximately 15 stayed remitted and roughly 12 progressed. On average, each sample had roughly 250,000 productive templates and tens of thousands of productive rearrangements.

This CDR3 is 13 amino acids long. Trimming took off 5 bases at V and 1 base at J, with 8 bases between the two ends. CDR1 and CDR2 (germline): SEHNR, FQNEAQ (reference sequence). Deep sequencing aimed at 1 in 200,000 to 1 in 1 million T cells' resolution. Here immunoSEQ multiplex PCR was the method, and the copy in TCRdb shows in-frame clones only, minus some. The table records about 200,000 clones, approximately 70% of them present only once. General study points: Sustained-remission patients were sampled at different times than progressing patients were.

The sequenced sample was PBMCs, obtained after 12 months of ibrutinib treatment. This clonotype was sampled from a human donor with chronic lymphocytic leukemia. The V gene is TRBV7-9, the J gene TRBJ1-1, with TRBD1 as a possible D gene (6 bases). Here the CDR3 DNA reads TGTGCCAGCAGCGCGGACAGGAACACTGAAGCTTTCTTT. Its protein product is CASSADRNTEAFF.